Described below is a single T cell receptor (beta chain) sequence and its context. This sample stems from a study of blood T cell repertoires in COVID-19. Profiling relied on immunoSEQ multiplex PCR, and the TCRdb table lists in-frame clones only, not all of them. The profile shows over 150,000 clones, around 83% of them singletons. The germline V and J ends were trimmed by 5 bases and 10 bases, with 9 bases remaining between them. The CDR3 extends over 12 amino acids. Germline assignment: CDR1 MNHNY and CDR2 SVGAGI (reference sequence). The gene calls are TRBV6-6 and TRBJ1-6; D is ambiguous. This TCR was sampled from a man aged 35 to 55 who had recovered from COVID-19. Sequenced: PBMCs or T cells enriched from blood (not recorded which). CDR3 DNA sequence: TGTGCCAGCAGTCGAGTCCGGTCACCCCTCCACTTT. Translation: CASSRVRSPLHF.